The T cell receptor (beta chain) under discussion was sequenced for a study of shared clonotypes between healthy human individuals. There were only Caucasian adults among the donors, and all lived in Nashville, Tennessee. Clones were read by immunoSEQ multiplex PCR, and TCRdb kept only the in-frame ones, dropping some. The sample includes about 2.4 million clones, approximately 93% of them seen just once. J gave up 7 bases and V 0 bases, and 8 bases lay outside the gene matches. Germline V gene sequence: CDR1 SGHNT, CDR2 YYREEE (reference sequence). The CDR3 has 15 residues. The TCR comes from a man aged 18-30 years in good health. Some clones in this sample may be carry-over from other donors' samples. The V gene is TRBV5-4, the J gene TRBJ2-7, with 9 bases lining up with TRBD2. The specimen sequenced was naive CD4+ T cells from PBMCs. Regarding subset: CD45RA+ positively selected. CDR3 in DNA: TGTGCCAGCAGCTTGGCGTCTAGCGGGACGGAAGAGCAGTACTTC. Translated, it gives CASSLASSGTEEQYF.